A selection of T cell receptor beta chains follows, all from one sample in a study of shared clonotypes between healthy human individuals. Generated by immunoSEQ multiplex PCR, the TCRdb table keeps only in-frame clones and is missing some. The sample contains approximately 2.5 million clones, approximately 93% of which appear only once. Sequencing was done on a sample of naive CD4+ T cells from PBMCs. Receptors originate from a man aged 18 to 29 in good health. Some clones in this sample may be carry-over from other donors' samples. CDR3s include the opening cysteine and the closing phenylalanine or tryptophan. The D gene is left open where the match is weak. For some rows the clone size is stated as once, few or many, or as a class when expanded; others skip it.

clone size	J gene	D gene	V gene	CDR3 DNA	CDR3 protein
.	TRBJ2-7	TRBD1	TRBV9	TGTGCCAGCAGCCTCCTGAGCGGGACAGGGCCCTACGAGCAGTACTTC	CASSLLSGTGPYEQYF
.	TRBJ2-7	.	TRBV4-1	TGCGCCAGCAGCCAAGATAGCAGTCGGGGGATTGGTTTCCGGCCCTACGAGCAGTACTTC	CASSQDSSRGIGFRPYEQYF
.	TRBJ2-7	.	TRBV5-1	TGCGCCAGCAGCTTTCTCCCTGGCGAGCAGTACTTC	CASSFLPGEQYF
.	TRBJ2-3	.	TRBV11-3	TGTGCCAGCAGCTCCCTGGAGCGGCAGGGTACGCAGTATTTT	CASSSLERQGTQYF
once	TRBJ2-1	.	TRBV6-5	TGTGCCAGCAGGCCGTCCACCTACAATGAGCAGTTCTTC	CASRPSTYNEQFF
.	TRBJ1-1	.	TRBV6-5	TGTGCCAGCAGCACATCGTATAGTTTGAACACTGAAGCTTTCTTT	CASSTSYSLNTEAFF
.	TRBJ2-7	TRBD1	TRBV18	TGTGCCAGCTCAAGGACAGGGAATTCCTACGAGCAGTACTTC	CASSRTGNSYEQYF
.	TRBJ2-1	TRBD2	TRBV7-6	TGTGCCAGCAGCCCCCGCCGGACTAGCGTAGTTCGTGAGCAGTTCTTC	CASSPRRTSVVREQFF
.	TRBJ1-1	.	TRBV7-6	TGTGCCAGCAGCCAAGACCTGAACACTGAAGCTTTCTTT	CASSQDLNTEAFF
.	TRBJ1-3	.	TRBV7-8	TGTGCCAGCAGGCGCGGGGGGCTGGGAGGAAACACCATATATTTT	CASRRGGLGGNTIYF
.	TRBJ2-1	TRBD2	TRBV28	TGTGCCAGCAGTCTAGCGGGAGTCAACCATGAGCAGTTCTTC	CASSLAGVNHEQFF
once	TRBJ2-3	.	TRBV2	TGTGCCAGCAGTGAACGGCAGGGACGCACAGATACGCAGTATTTT	CASSERQGRTDTQYF
.	TRBJ1-2	.	TRBV11-2	TGTGCCAGCGGCGCGGGGGGGGCGGACAACCCCCTTGGCTACACCTTC	CASGAGGADNPLGYTF
.	TRBJ1-3	.	TRBV11-3	TGTGCCAGCAGCCGTGGACCGGGCTCTGGAAACACCATATATTTT	CASSRGPGSGNTIYF
.	TRBJ2-3	.	TRBV2	TGTGCCAGCAGTTTGGGGCAAGATACGCAGTATTTT	CASSLGQDTQYF
few	TRBJ1-1	.	TRBV25-1	TGTGCCAGCAGGACCCCCGAGAACACTGAAGCTTTCTTT	CASRTPENTEAFF
.	TRBJ1-6	.	TRBV5-4	TGTGCCAGCAGCTTGGAAGGGAATTCACCCCTCCACTTT	CASSLEGNSPLHF
.	TRBJ2-2	TRBD2	TRBV27	TGTGCCAGCAGGGACCGACTAGCGAGTTTAACCGGGGAGCTGTTTTTT	CASRDRLASLTGELFF
.	TRBJ2-1	.	TRBV5-4	TGTGCCAGCAGCTTGTCCGGGGGCAGCGATGAGCAGTTCTTC	CASSLSGGSDEQFF
.	TRBJ2-2	.	TRBV5-1	TGCGCCAGCAGCCCGCGGCCATACCCAGGGGAGCTGTTTTTT	CASSPRPYPGELFF
.	TRBJ1-5	.	TRBV18	TGTGCCAGCTCACCAGACCCCCCCATCGCTGGTCAGCCCCAGCATTTT	CASSPDPPIAGQPQHF
.	TRBJ2-2	.	TRBV10-1	TGCGCCAGCAGTGTCGAAGCGAGGGGGACCGGGGAGCTGTTTTTT	CASSVEARGTGELFF
.	TRBJ2-5	TRBD1	TRBV6-6	TGTGCCAGCACCTCCGGGACAGGGTGGATGGAGACCCAGTACTTC	CASTSGTGWMETQYF
.	TRBJ1-3	.	TRBV5-6	TGTGCCAGCAGCTTATACCAGCGCTCTGGAAACACCATATATTTT	CASSLYQRSGNTIYF